This T cell receptor (beta chain) was profiled in a study of shared clonotypes between healthy human individuals. The wider study: Each donor contributed plates that comprised three CD4 naive, three CD4 memory, two CD8 naive and one CD8 memory.

Clones were read by immunoSEQ multiplex PCR, and TCRdb kept only the in-frame ones, dropping some. Altogether about 2.1 million clones are present, about 94% being singletons, with the ten largest covering over 1.5%. CDR3 length equals 11 residues. Between the trimmed V and J ends, which lost 0 bases and 8 bases, there was a span of 2 bases. The V gene's germline CDR1 is MRHNA and CDR2 SNTAGT. CD45RO negativity and positive selection for CCR7 defined naive CD8 cells, a population that excluded terminally differentiated effector memory CD45RA+ cells. With respect to this clone: Its antigen is unknown.

Study conclusions and caveats: Some clonotypes were shared by all four sorted-subset donors, while others were not shared. The non-shared ones had lower generation probabilities than the shared ones. It was only blood that was sampled, and tissue repertoires likely differ.

The genes are TRBV6-4 and TRBJ2-1, with no clear D. The sequence derives from a man aged 18 to 35 in good health. Some clones in this sample may be carry-over from other donors' samples. What was sequenced was naive CD8+ T cells from PBMCs. Here the CDR3 reads CASSDSDEQFF. The CDR3 DNA follows: TGTGCCAGCAGTGACTCTGATGAGCAGTTCTTC.